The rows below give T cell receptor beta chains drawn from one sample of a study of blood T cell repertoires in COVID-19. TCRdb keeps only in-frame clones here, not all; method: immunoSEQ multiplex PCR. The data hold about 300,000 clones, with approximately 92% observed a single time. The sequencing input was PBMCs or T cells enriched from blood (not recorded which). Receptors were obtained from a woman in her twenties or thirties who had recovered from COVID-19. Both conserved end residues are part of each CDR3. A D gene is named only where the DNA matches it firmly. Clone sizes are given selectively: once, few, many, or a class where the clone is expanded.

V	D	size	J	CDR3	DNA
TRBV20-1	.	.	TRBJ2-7	CSASREPSYEQYF	TGCAGTGCTAGTCGGGAGCCCTCCTACGAGCAGTACTTC
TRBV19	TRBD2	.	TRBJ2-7	CASSQREGLYEQYF	TGTGCCAGTAGCCAGCGGGAGGGCCTGTACGAGCAGTACTTC
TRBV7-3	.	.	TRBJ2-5	CASSAGGRAQETQYF	TGTGCCAGCAGCGCCGGGGGGCGCGCCCAAGAGACCCAGTACTTC
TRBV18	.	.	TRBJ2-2	CASSPDMNTGELFF	TGTGCCAGCTCACCGGACATGAACACCGGGGAGCTGTTTTTT
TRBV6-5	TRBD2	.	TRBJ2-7	CASRKLASGVYEQYF	TGTGCCAGCAGAAAACTAGCGAGTGGAGTCTACGAGCAGTACTTC
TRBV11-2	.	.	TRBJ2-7	CASSLAPNPRGDEQYF	TGTGCCAGCAGCTTAGCCCCCAACCCCAGGGGAGACGAGCAGTACTTC
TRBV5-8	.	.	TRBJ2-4	CASSIGVGRTSPYKNIQYF	TGTGCCAGCAGCATTGGCGTAGGCAGAACTAGTCCCTATAAAAACATTCAGTACTTC
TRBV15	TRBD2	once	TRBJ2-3	CATRGTLTSGRASREGTQYF	TGTGCCACCAGGGGGACCTTGACTAGCGGGAGGGCCAGCCGAGAGGGTACGCAGTATTTT
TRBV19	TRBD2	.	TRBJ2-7	CASSIGAGGPGEQYF	TGTGCCAGTAGTATCGGCGCGGGAGGGCCAGGCGAGCAGTACTTC
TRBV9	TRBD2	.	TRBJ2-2	CASSVGTSGRANTGELFF	TGTGCCAGCAGCGTAGGTACTAGCGGGAGGGCAAACACCGGGGAGCTGTTTTTT
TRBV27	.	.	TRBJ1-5	CASSLFVGGGNQPQHF	TGTGCCAGCAGTTTATTCGTGGGGGGGGGCAATCAGCCCCAGCATTTT
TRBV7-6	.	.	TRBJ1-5	CASSLHGAAAQHF	TGTGCCAGCAGCTTACATGGAGCGGCGGCCCAGCATTTT
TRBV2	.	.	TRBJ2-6	CASNGGARSGANVLTF	TGTGCCAGCAACGGAGGGGCCCGCTCTGGGGCCAACGTCCTGACTTTC
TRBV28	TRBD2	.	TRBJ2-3	CASRVRGLALSTDTQYF	TGTGCCAGCAGGGTACGGGGACTAGCGCTTAGCACAGATACGCAGTATTTT
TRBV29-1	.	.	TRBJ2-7	CSVAVLNTYEQYF	TGCAGCGTTGCGGTACTCAATACCTACGAGCAGTACTTC
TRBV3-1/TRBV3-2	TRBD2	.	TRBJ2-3	CASSQGLASTDTQYF	TGTGCCAGCAGCCAAGGACTAGCGAGCACAGATACGCAGTATTTT
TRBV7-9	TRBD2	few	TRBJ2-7	CASSLGTSGSLNEQYF	TGTGCCAGCAGCTTAGGAACTAGCGGGAGTTTAAACGAGCAGTACTTC
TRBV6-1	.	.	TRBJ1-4	CASSEVGGVQLFF	TGTGCCAGCAGTGAAGTGGGGGGGGTTCAACTGTTTTTT
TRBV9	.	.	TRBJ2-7	CASSVDPTRISEQYF	TGTGCCAGCAGCGTAGACCCGACTAGGATCTCCGAGCAGTACTTC
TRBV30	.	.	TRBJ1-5	CAWSVPGNSNQPQHF	TGTGCCTGGAGTGTACCGGGTAATAGCAATCAGCCCCAGCATTTT
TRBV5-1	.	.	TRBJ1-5	CASRPFFPGSFSNQPQHF	TGCGCCAGCAGACCTTTTTTTCCGGGATCTTTTAGCAATCAGCCCCAGCATTTT
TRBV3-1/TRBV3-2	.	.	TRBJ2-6	CASSQDRPRALSGANVLTF	TGTGCCAGCAGCCAAGATAGGCCGAGGGCACTCTCTGGGGCCAACGTCCTGACTTTC
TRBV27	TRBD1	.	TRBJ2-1	CASSFPGQGIHEQFF	TGTGCCAGCAGTTTCCCGGGACAGGGGATCCATGAGCAGTTCTTC
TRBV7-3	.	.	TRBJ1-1	CASSLDRETEAFF	TGTGCCAGCAGCTTAGACAGAGAGACTGAAGCTTTCTTT
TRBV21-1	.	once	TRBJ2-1	CASSKGQVPFF	TGTGCCAGCAGCAAAGGGCAGGTCCCGTTCTTC
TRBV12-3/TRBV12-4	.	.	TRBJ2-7	CASSFGAVEQYF	TGTGCCAGCAGTTTTGGGGCAGTTGAGCAGTACTTC
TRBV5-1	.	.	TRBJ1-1	CASSPTPQFDTEAFF	TGCGCCAGCAGCCCTACCCCACAGTTCGACACTGAAGCTTTCTTT
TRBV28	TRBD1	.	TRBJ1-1	CASSLDRATEAFF	TGTGCCAGCAGTTTGGACAGGGCCACTGAAGCTTTCTTT
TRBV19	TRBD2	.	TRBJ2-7	CASSRTREYEQYF	TGTGCCAGTAGTAGGACTAGAGAATACGAGCAGTACTTC
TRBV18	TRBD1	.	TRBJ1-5	CATRGNNQPQHF	TGTGCCACCAGGGGGAACAATCAGCCCCAGCATTTT
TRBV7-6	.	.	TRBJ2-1	CASSLGLYNEQFF	TGTGCCAGCAGCTTAGGGCTGTACAATGAGCAGTTCTTC
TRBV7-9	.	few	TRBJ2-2	CASSLGVGQGNTGELFF	TGTGCCAGCAGCTTAGGAGTGGGGCAGGGGAACACCGGGGAGCTGTTTTTT
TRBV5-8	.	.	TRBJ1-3	CASSLVSGSLSGNTIYF	TGTGCCAGCAGCTTGGTATCAGGTTCCCTCTCTGGAAACACCATATATTTT
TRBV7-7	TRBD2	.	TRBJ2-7	CASGIIAGPFYYEQYF	TGTGCTAGCGGCATCATAGCGGGTCCGTTTTACTACGAGCAGTACTTC
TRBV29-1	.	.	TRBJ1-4	CSARGRNNEKLFF	TGCAGCGCCCGAGGCAGAAATAATGAAAAACTGTTTTTT